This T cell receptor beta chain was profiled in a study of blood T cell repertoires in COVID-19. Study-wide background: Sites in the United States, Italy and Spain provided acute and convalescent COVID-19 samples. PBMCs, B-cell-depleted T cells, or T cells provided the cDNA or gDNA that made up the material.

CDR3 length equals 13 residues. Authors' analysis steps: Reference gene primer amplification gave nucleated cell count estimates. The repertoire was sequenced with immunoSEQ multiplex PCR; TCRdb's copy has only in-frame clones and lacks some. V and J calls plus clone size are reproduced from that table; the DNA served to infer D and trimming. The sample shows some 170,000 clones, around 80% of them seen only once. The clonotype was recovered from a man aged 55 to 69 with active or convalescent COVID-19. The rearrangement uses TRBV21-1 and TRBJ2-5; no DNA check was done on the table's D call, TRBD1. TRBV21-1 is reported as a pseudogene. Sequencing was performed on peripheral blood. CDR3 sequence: CASPRGRRETQYF. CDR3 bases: TGTGCCAGCCCCAGGGGACGTAGAGAGACCCAGTACTTC.